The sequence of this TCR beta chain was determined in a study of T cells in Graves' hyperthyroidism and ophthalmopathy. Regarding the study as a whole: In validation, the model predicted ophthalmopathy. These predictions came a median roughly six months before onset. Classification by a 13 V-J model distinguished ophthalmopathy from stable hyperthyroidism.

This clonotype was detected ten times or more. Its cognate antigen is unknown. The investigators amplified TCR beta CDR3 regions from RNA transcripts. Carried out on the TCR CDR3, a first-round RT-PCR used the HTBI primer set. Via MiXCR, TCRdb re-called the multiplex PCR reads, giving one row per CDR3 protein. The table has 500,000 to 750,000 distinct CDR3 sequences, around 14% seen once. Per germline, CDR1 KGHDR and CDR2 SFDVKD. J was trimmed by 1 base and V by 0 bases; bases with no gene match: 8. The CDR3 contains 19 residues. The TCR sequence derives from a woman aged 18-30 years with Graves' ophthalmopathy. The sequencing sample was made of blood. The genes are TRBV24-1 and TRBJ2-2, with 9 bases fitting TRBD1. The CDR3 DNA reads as TGTGCCACCAGTGATTTGCCGACAACAGGGGGCTTGAACACCGGGGAGCTGTTTTTT. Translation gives CATSDLPTTGGLNTGELFF.